Below, 8 T cell receptor beta chains from the same sample are listed, as sequenced in a study of a mutant IDH1 vaccine in newly diagnosed glioma. Time point described: week 5, during vaccination. Doses comprised 300 ug of mutant IDH1 20-mer peptide each, plus topical imiquimod. No antigen is known for these receptors. Generated by immunoSEQ multiplex PCR, the TCRdb table keeps only in-frame clones and is missing some. Of about 40,000 clones listed, roughly 90% are singletons. Sequenced here: PBMCs, sampled from a glioma patient whose treatment included an IDH1 peptide vaccine. All receptors come from a man aged 45-60 years with glioma.

This chain connects TRBV19 to TRBJ1-3; D is unclear. V lost 5 bases, J lost 0 bases, and 11 bases lay in between. Germline CDR1 and CDR2: LNHDA and SQIVND (reference sequence). The CDR3 runs to 15 residues. The CDR3 here is CASSGIYGSGNTIYF. DNA of the CDR3: TGTGCCAGTAGTGGAATCTATGGCTCTGGAAACACCATATATTTT.

The chain combines TRBV28 with TRBJ1-6; the D is unclear. V was pared by 4 bases and J by 7 bases, with 14 bases between. CDR3 length: 15 residues. From germline, CDR1 is MDHEN and CDR2 SYDVKM. The CDR3 reads CASSSPEGGNSPLHF. CDR3 nucleotides: TGTGCCAGCAGTTCTCCCGAGGGTGGGAATTCACCCCTCCACTTT.

The chain employs TRBV6-6 and TRBJ2-3; TRBD2 agrees at 9 bases. V lost 5 bases and J lost 4; bases outside the gene matches: 10. CDR1 is MNHNY, CDR2 SVGAGI, per germline (reference sequence). The CDR3 runs to 16 residues. CDR3: CASSPSSGSISDTQYF. For the CDR3, the DNA is TGTGCCAGCAGTCCCAGTAGCGGGAGTATTTCAGATACGCAGTATTTT.

The chain combines TRBV7-6 with TRBJ1-1; maybe TRBD1 (6 bases). This CDR3 has 14 amino acids. Germline lookup yields CDR1 SGHVS and CDR2 FNYEAQ. The V end was cut by 5 bases, the J end by 1 base, with 11 bases between. This CDR3 is CASSTIGGNTEAFF. The DNA for the CDR3 is TGTGCCAGCAGCACCATAGGGGGGAACACTGAAGCTTTCTTT.

The chain couples TRBV6-1 to TRBJ1-1; no clear D gene. The CDR3 sequence is 16 residues long. Trimming removed 0 bases from V and 0 bases from J, with 11 bases in between. Per germline, CDR1 MNHNS and CDR2 SASEGT. In DNA form, the CDR3 reads TGTGCCAGCAGTGAAGCGCTACCGGGATTGAACACTGAAGCTTTCTTT. It translates to CASSEALPGLNTEAFF.

A single count supports this clone. This chain links TRBV4-2 with TRBJ2-5; maybe TRBD2 (7 bases). Germline V gene lookup returns CDR1 LGHNA and CDR2 YNFKEQ. V was shortened by 5 bases and J by 3 bases, with 19 bases between the two germline ends. The CDR3 runs 16 residues. In nucleotides, the CDR3 is TGTGCCAGCAGCAAGGCGGGAAGGGGGGGAGAAGAGACCCAGTACTTC. Translated: CASSKAGRGGEETQYF.

The V gene is TRBV6-1, the J gene TRBJ1-5; D ambiguous. Germline V gene sequence: CDR1 MNHNS, CDR2 SASEGT. Between the trimmed V and J ends, which lost 3 bases and 0 bases, there was a span of 9 bases. The CDR3 contains 15 residues. For the CDR3, the DNA is TGTGCCAGCAGTGATCGTGGGGATAGCAATCAGCCCCAGCATTTT. Protein product: CASSDRGDSNQPQHF.

The chain joins TRBV4-1 to TRBJ2-7; D gene unclear. Germline V gives CDR1 MGHRA, CDR2 YSYEKL. The CDR3 loop spans 15 amino acids. Trimming stripped 1 base from V and 0 bases from J, with 10 bases between. The CDR3 coding sequence is TGCGCCAGCAGCCAAGCTGGTACCAGCTCCTACGAGCAGTACTTC. Amino acids: CASSQAGTSSYEQYF.